These 20 T cell receptor beta chains were all obtained from the same sample, sequenced in a study of neurological immune-mediated disorders. TCRdb passed the 5' RACE reads through MiXCR, listing each CDR3 protein once. The profile shows around 66,000 distinct CDR3 sequences, approximately 5% of them singletons. The sample consisted of PBMCs. The receptors stem from a woman aged 70-85 years with multiple sclerosis.

The table lists this clonotype with many counts. This chain uses TRBV30 with TRBJ2-5; 14 nucleotides align to TRBD2. Germline assignment: CDR1 GTSNPN and CDR2 SVGIG (reference sequence). The CDR3 is 16 residues long. V gave up 3 bases and J gave up 9 bases; unmatched junction bases: 12. CDR3 residues: CAWSAGTSGSQGSQYF. The DNA of the CDR3 is TGTGCCTGGAGCGCCGGGACTAGCGGGAGCCAGGGCTCCCAGTACTTC.

This clonotype came up many times. This chain connects TRBV4-3 to TRBJ2-2, with 10 bases matching TRBD2. Losses at the gene ends were 0 bases for V and 7 bases for J; bases not matched to a gene: 11. The CDR3 sequence is 18 residues long. Looked up from germline, CDR1 is LGHNA and CDR2 is YSLEER. The CDR3 region has the DNA TGCGCCAGCAGCCAAGAAGGGCTAGCGGGAGTGGGTCGCGGGGAGCTGTTTTTT. Protein: CASSQEGLAGVGRGELFF.

This clonotype was detected many times. This chain uses TRBV20-1 with TRBJ2-3; 12 bases align to TRBD2. CDR1 DFQATT and CDR2 SNEGSKA come from the germline V gene (reference sequence). With 3 bases clipped from V and 4 bases from J, the junction kept 8 bases outside the gene matches. The CDR3 totals 16 residues. Here the CDR3 reads CSASLAGGPLSDTQYF. CDR3 nucleotide sequence: TGCAGTGCTAGCCTAGCGGGAGGGCCCCTCTCAGATACGCAGTATTTT.

The V and J genes are TRBV6-1 and TRBJ2-7; D is unresolved. Per germline, CDR1 MNHNS and CDR2 SASEGT. Trimming left V 0 bases short and J 2 bases short, with 11 bases between. This CDR3 region has 15 residues. The CDR3 sequence is CASSEAWSVTYEQYF. In nucleotides, the CDR3 is TGTGCCAGCAGTGAAGCGTGGTCCGTTACCTACGAGCAGTACTTC.

This clonotype turned up a few times. The chain couples TRBV6-5 to TRBJ2-4; either TRBD1 or TRBD2 may fit D (5 bases each). Germline V gene data show CDR1 as MNHEY and CDR2 as SVGAGI. The V and J ends lost 0 bases and 1 base respectively, with 10 bases between them. There are 16 residues in the CDR3. In DNA, the CDR3 is TGTGCCAGCAGTTACTCGGTGGGGGTGGCCAAAAACATTCAGTACTTC. This encodes CASSYSVGVAKNIQYF.

The rearrangement links TRBV24-1 to TRBJ2-1, with 9 nucleotides matching TRBD2. Trimming at V came to 5 bases and at J to 3 bases, leaving 4 bases not matched to a gene. From germline, CDR1 is KGHDR and CDR2 SFDVKD. The CDR3 extends over 15 amino acids. This chain's CDR3 is CATSAAGGVYNEQFF. As DNA, the CDR3 is TGTGCCACCAGTGCGGCGGGAGGGGTCTACAATGAGCAGTTCTTC.

This clonotype came up many times. V and J are TRBV5-5 and TRBJ2-4; 7 bases fit TRBD1. V lost 2 bases, J lost 7 bases, and 9 bases stayed unmatched. Germline CDR1 is SGHKS and CDR2 is YYEKEE (reference sequence). This CDR3 contains 15 residues. CDR3 DNA sequence: TGTGCCAGCAGCTTTCACTACAGGGGCAGCAACATTCAGTACTTC. Translation gives CASSFHYRGSNIQYF.

This clonotype has at least ten counts. This chain links TRBV5-1 with TRBJ1-1, with 9 nucleotides matching TRBD1. This CDR3 is built from 16 residues. In germline, CDR1 is SGHRS, CDR2 YFSETQ. After removal of 7 bases from V and 1 base from J, the junction contained 11 bases not matched to a gene. CDR3 in amino acids: CASGYDPGQGNTEAFF. The CDR3, as DNA: TGCGCCAGCGGTTACGATCCGGGACAGGGGAACACTGAAGCTTTCTTT.

There are a few counts of this clonotype. The chain combines TRBV7-2 with TRBJ2-7; TRBD2 matches 8 bases. Germline V gene lookup returns CDR1 SGHTA and CDR2 FQGNSA. The ends lost 5 bases at V and 11 bases at J; junction bases unmatched: 17. This CDR3 is 15 amino acids long. CDR3 residues: CASSPRPEGTSGKYF. CDR3 nucleotide sequence: TGTGCCAGCAGCCCACGCCCCGAGGGTACTAGCGGCAAGTACTTC.

This clonotype was found many times. The rearrangement links TRBV7-9 to TRBJ2-2; 8 positions match TRBD2. V was clipped by 2 bases and J by 6 bases; unmatched bases: 5. The CDR3 is 15 residues long. Germline V lookup: CDR1 SEHNR, CDR2 FQNEAQ (reference sequence). The CDR3 DNA follows: TGTGCCAGCAGCTTAAGCGGGAGTCGATCCGGGGAGCTGTTTTTT. This sequence encodes CASSLSGSRSGELFF.

This clonotype was found many times. V gene TRBV3-1 combines with J gene TRBJ1-1; 7 bases are a match to TRBD1. This CDR3 has 13 residues. Germline-derived CDR1 and CDR2 are LGHDT and YNNKEL (reference sequence). The V gene end was trimmed by 3 bases and the J gene end by 8 bases; junction bases not matched to a gene: 6. This chain's CDR3 is CASSQGTVVEAFF. The DNA for the CDR3 is TGTGCCAGCAGCCAGGGGACAGTCGTGGAAGCTTTCTTT.

This clonotype was seen a handful of times. The rearrangement joins TRBV10-2 to TRBJ2-3, with 10 nucleotides matching TRBD2. This CDR3 has 13 residues. With 6 bases clipped from V and 4 bases from J, the junction kept 1 base outside the gene matches. Germline CDR1 and CDR2: WSHSY and SAAADI. The chain's CDR3 is CASRLAGSDTQYF. In DNA, the CDR3 is TGCGCCAGCAGACTAGCGGGATCAGATACGCAGTATTTT.

This clonotype occurred many times. The chain employs TRBV5-1 and TRBJ2-7; D is unresolved. Trimming pared 4 bases from V and 2 bases from J, leaving 13 bases between. Germline V CDR1 and CDR2: SGHRS, YFSETQ. The CDR3 consists of 14 residues. CDR3 nucleotide sequence: TGCGCCAGCAGCCTGGGCCTAGTCACCTACGAGCAGTACTTC. It translates to CASSLGLVTYEQYF. Full variable domain (outside the CDR3, taken from reference TRBV5-1 and TRBJ2-7): KAGVTQTPRYLIKTRGQQVTLSCSPISGHRSVSWYQQTPGQGLQFLFEYFSETQRNKGNFPGRFSGRQFSNSRSEMNVSTLELGDSALYLCASSLGLVTYEQYFGPGTRLTVT.

This clonotype occurred many times. V is TRBV10-3 and J is TRBJ1-1, with a tentative D call TRBD1 (5 bases). Germline V gene lookup returns CDR1 ENHRY and CDR2 SYGVKD. This CDR3 spans 13 amino acids. Trimming cost V 9 bases and J 2 bases, with 13 bases left between them. CDR3 loop: CAINPTVNTEAFF. In DNA, the CDR3 is TGTGCCATTAATCCGACAGTTAACACTGAAGCTTTCTTT.

This chain links TRBV6-5 with TRBJ2-5, with 7 bases that match TRBD1. The CDR3 totals 15 residues. Per germline, CDR1 MNHEY and CDR2 SVGAGI. V was clipped by 6 bases and J by 4 bases; unmatched bases: 11. The CDR3: CASRPKDRLGETQYF. CDR3 in DNA: TGTGCCAGCAGACCTAAGGACAGGCTGGGAGAGACCCAGTACTTC.

Ten or more counts support this clonotype. The J gene is TRBJ2-3, the V gene TRBV6-5; TRBD2 might be the D (6 bases). Trimming left V 6 bases short and J 4 bases short, with 17 bases between. The CDR3 is 15 residues long. Germline V gene data show CDR1 as MNHEY and CDR2 as SVGAGI. CDR3 bases: TGTGCCAGCAGATCTACTAGCCTGGCGGCAGATACGCAGTATTTT. Encoded protein: CASRSTSLAADTQYF.

In its sample, this clonotype was seen many times. This chain links TRBV25-1 with TRBJ1-3; tentatively, D is TRBD1 (6 bases). The length of the CDR3 is 14 residues. Trimming removed 3 bases at V and 0 bases at J, with 6 bases between. Germline CDR1 is MGHDK and CDR2 is SYGVNS. Written as DNA, the CDR3 is TGTGCCAGCAGTGACAGGGGCTCTGGAAACACCATATATTTT. Amino acid sequence: CASSDRGSGNTIYF.

This clonotype was found many times. The V and J genes are TRBV29-1 and TRBJ1-2; 9 bases line up with TRBD1. V dropped 6 bases and J dropped 3; count of bases not matched to a gene: 5. The CDR3 length is 13 residues. In germline, CDR1 is SQVTM, CDR2 ANQGSEA. This CDR3 reads CSVTGGSDYGYTF. The CDR3 DNA is TGCAGCGTAACAGGGGGCAGCGACTATGGCTACACCTTC. The full variable domain, its missing parts supplied by reference TRBV29-1 and TRBJ1-2, is SAVISQKPSRDICQRGTSLTIQCQVDSQVTMMFWYRQQPGQSLTLIATANQGSEATYESGFVIDKFPISRPNLTFSTLTVSNMSPEDSSIYLCSVTGGSDYGYTFGSGTRLTVV.

This clonotype came up many times. The chain has TRBV29-1 and TRBJ2-7; D possibly uses TRBD1 or TRBD2 (5 bases each). CDR1 is SQVTM and CDR2 is ANQGSEA in the germline V gene. Trimming removed 3 bases at V and 1 base at J, with 7 bases between. The CDR3 has 12 amino acids. CDR3 bases: TGCAGCGTTGAGGGGGATTCCTACGAGCAGTACTTC. This translates into CSVEGDSYEQYF.

In the case of this clonotype: Just one base apart from a much larger clone, this may be a read error. The CDR3 protein is CASRFRGEEFF. In nucleotides, the CDR3 is TGTGCCAGCAGATTCCGCGGTGAGGAGTTCTTC. The V gene is TRBV12-3 or TRBV12-4, the J gene TRBJ2-1, with D uncertain. This CDR3 comprises 11 residues.